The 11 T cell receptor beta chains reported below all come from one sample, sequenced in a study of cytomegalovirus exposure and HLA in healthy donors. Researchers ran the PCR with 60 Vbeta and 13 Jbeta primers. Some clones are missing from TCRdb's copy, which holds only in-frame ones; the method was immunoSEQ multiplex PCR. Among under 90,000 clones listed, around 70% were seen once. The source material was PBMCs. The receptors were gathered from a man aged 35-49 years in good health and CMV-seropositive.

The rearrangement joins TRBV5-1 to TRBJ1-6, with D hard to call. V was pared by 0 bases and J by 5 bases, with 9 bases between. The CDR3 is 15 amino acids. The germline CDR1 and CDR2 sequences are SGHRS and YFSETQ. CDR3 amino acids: CASSLVAGNNSPLHF. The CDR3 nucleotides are TGCGCCAGCAGCTTGGTAGCGGGCAATAATTCACCCCTCCACTTT.

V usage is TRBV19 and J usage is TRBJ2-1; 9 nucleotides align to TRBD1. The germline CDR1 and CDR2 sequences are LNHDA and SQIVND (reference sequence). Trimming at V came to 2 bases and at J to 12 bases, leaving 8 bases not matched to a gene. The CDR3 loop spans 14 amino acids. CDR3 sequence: CASSINPPDRGQFF. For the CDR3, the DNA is TGTGCCAGTAGTATAAATCCCCCGGACAGGGGGCAGTTCTTC. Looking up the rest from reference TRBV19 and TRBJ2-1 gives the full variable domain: DGGITQSPKYLFRKEGQNVTLSCEQNLNHDAMYWYRQDPGQGLRLIYYSQIVNDFQKGDIAEGYSVSREKKESFPLTVTSAQKNPTAFYLCASSINPPDRGQFFGPGTRLTVL.

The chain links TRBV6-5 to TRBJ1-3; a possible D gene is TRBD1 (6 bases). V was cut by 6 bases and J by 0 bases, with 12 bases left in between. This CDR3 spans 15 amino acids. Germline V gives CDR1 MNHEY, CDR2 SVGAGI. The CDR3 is CASRDSGPSGNTIYF. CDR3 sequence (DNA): TGTGCCAGCAGGGACAGTGGCCCCTCTGGAAACACCATATATTTT.

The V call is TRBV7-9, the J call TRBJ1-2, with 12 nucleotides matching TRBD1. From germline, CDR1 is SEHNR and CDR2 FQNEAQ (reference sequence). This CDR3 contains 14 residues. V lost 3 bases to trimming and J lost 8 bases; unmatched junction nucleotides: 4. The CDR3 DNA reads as TGTGCCAGCAGCTTGGGACAGGGGGCTGAGGGCTACACCTTC. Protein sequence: CASSLGQGAEGYTF.

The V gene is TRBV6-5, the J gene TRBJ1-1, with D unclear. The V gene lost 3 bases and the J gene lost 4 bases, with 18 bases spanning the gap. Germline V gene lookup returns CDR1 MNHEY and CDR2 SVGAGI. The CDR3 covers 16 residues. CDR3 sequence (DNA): TGTGCCAGCAGTTATAGGAGAGGTTTCCGTCCCACTGAAGCTTTCTTT. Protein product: CASSYRRGFRPTEAFF.

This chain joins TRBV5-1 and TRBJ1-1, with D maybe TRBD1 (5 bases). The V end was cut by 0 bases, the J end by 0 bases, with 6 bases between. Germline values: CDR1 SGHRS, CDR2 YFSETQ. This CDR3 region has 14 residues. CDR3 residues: CASSLDRMNTEAFF. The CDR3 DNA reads TGCGCCAGCAGCTTGGACAGGATGAACACTGAAGCTTTCTTT.

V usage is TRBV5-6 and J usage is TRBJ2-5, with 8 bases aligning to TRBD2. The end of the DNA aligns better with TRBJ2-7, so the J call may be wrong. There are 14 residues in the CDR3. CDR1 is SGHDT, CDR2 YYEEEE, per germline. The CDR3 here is CASNSAGVNYEQYF. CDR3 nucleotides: TGTGCCAGCAACTCAGCGGGAGTAAACTACGAGCAGTACTTC.

CDR3 sequence: CASSLGTSGHYEQYF. The CDR3, as DNA: TGCGCCAGCAGCCTTGGGACTAGCGGCCACTACGAGCAGTACTTC. The chain uses TRBV5-1 and TRBJ2-7; 11 bases agree with TRBD2. The CDR3 totals 15 residues. Germline CDR1 reads SGHRS; CDR2 reads YFSETQ. V dropped 4 bases and J dropped 3; count of bases not matched to a gene: 6.

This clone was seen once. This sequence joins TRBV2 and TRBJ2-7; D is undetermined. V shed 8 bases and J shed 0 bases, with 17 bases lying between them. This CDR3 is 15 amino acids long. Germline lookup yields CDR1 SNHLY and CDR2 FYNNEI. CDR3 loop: CASGSRHINSYEQYF. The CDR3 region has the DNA TGTGCCAGCGGTAGTAGACACATCAACTCCTACGAGCAGTACTTC.

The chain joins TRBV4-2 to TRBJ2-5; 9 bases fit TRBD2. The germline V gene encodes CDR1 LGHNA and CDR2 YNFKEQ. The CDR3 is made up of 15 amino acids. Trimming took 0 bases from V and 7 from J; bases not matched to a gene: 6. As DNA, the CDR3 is TGTGCCAGCAGCCAAGATCTAGCGGGAACGGTGACCCAGTACTTC. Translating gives CASSQDLAGTVTQYF.

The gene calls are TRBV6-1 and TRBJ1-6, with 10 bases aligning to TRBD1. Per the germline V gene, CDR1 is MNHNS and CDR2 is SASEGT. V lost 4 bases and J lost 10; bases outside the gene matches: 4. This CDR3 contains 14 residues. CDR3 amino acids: CASSVGTGVSPLHF. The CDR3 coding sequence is TGTGCCAGCAGTGTCGGGACAGGGGTGTCACCCCTCCACTTT.